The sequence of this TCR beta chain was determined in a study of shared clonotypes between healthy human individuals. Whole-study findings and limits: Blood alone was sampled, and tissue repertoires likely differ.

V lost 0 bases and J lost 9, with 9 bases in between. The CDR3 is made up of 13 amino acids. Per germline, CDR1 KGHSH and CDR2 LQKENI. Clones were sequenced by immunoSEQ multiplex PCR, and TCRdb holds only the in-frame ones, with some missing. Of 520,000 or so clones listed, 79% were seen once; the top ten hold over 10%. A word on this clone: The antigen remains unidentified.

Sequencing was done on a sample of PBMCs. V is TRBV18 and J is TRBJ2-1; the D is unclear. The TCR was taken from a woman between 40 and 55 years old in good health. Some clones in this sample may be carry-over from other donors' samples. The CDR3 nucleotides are TGTGCCAGCTCACCACCGACCTCCGGTGAGCAGTTCTTC. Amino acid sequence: CASSPPTSGEQFF.